This entry lists 28 T cell receptor delta chains sequenced from one sample in a study of gammadelta T cells in human blood. TCRdb reran clone calling via CATT on the RT-PCR reads. The repertoire has 280 or so delta-chain clones, about 40% of them found once; the top ten carry around two fifths. Sequenced input: Vgamma9Vdelta2 gamma-delta T cells from infant blood. The source of these receptors is a human donor.

Notes on this clone: A read error is likely here: a far larger clone is one base away. This chain uses TRDV2 with TRDJ3; the match to TRDD3 covers 13 bases. TCRdb gives no J gene; it was assigned here by matching the DNA to germline. This CDR3 has 21 amino acids. Looked up from germline, CDR1 is GEAIGNYY and CDR2 is EKD. CDR3 sequence: CACDTVLGDTKSSWDIRQMFF. The CDR3 coding sequence is TGTGCCTGTGACACCGTACTGGGGGATACGAAAAGCTCCTGGGACATCCGACAGATGTTTTTC.

Only a few counts were recorded for this clone. The likely explanation is a read error, given a far larger clone one base away. The rearrangement links TRDV2 to TRDJ1; 7 bases match TRDD3. This CDR3 is built from 14 residues. Looked up from germline, CDR1 is GEAIGNYY and CDR2 is EKD. The CDR3 is CACDTVGDTDKIIF. DNA for the CDR3: TGTGCCTGTGACACGGTGGGGGACACCGATAAAATCATCTTT.

On this clone: A far more abundant clone sits one base away, making this likely a read error. The same CDR3 can be traced to other DNA sequences in this sample. This chain connects TRDV2 to TRDJ3; TRDD3 aligns across 12 bases. The J gene comes from matching the DNA to germline here; TCRdb lacks it. The CDR3 covers 21 residues. Trimming took 0 bases from V and 0 from J; bases not matched to a gene: 8. The germline V gene encodes CDR1 GEAIGNYY and CDR2 EKD. CDR3 nucleotides: TGTGCCTGTGACACCGTGCTGGGGGATACGAAAAGCTCCTGGGACACCCGACAGATGTTTTTC. It translates to CACDTVLGDTKSSWDTRQMFF.

Note on this clone: A read error is likely here: a far larger clone is one base away. The chain links TRDV2 to TRDJ1; TRDD3 matches 7 bases. The CDR3 totals 14 residues. CDR1 and CDR2 from the germline V gene are GEAIGNYY and EKD. CDR3 region: CACDTVGDTDNLIF. For the CDR3, the DNA is TGTGCCTGTGACACGGTGGGGGACACCGATAACCTCATCTTT.

Note on this clone: Since a far larger clone is one base different, this is likely a read error. Additional DNA sequences in this sample encode the identical CDR3. The chain combines TRDV2 with TRDJ2, with 8 nucleotides matching TRDD3. J gave up 1 base and V 3 bases, and 9 bases lay outside the gene matches. CDR3 length: 17 amino acids. Germline V lookup: CDR1 GEAIGNYY, CDR2 EKD. The CDR3 sequence is CACDALGDTGLTAQLFF. CDR3 nucleotides: TGTGCCTGTGACGCTCTGGGGGACACGGGTTTGACAGCACAACTCTTCTTT.

In regard to this clone: A far larger clone is just one base off, so this is likely a read error. The chain combines TRDV2 with TRDJ3; 9 nucleotides agree with TRDD3. In the absence of a J gene in TCRdb, the DNA was matched to germline to assign it here. V lost 3 bases and J lost 0; bases outside the gene matches: 11. The CDR3 spans 20 residues. Per the germline V gene, CDR1 is GEAIGNYY and CDR2 is EKD. CDR3 sequence (DNA): TGTGCCTGTGACTCCAGTGCTGGGGGATGGAGCTCCTGGGACACCCGACAGATGTTTTTC. As protein: CACDSSAGGWSSWDTRQMFF.

With regard to this clone: The likely explanation is a read error, given a far larger clone one base away. Other DNA sequences from this sample encode an identical CDR3 as well. The rearrangement uses TRDV2 and TRDJ3; the match to TRDD3 covers 10 bases. The germline V gene has CDR1 GEAIGNYY and CDR2 EKD. This CDR3 has 20 amino acids. CDR3 bases: TGTGCTTGTGACTCCAGTACTGGGGGATGGAGCTCCTGGGACACCCGACAGATGTTTTTC. Its translation is CACDSSTGGWSSWDTRQMFF.

In this sample, this clone turned up a few times. A far larger clone is just one base off, so this is likely a read error. The chain recombines TRDV2 with TRDJ1, with TRDD3 identical over 11 bases. In germline, CDR1 is GEAIGNYY, CDR2 EKD. The CDR3 length is 13 residues. CDR3 residues: CACNTWGIHKLIF. The CDR3 nucleotides are TGTGCCTGTAACACCTGGGGGATACATAAACTCATCTTT.

This clone was observed a handful of times. This probably arose from a read error, given a far larger clone one base away. At the DNA level, this CDR3 is encoded by other sequences in the same sample as well. The chain recombines TRDV2 with TRDJ1; 7 bases line up with TRDD3. The length of the CDR3 is 14 residues. In germline, CDR1 is GEAIGNYY, CDR2 EKD. After removal of 3 bases from V and 0 bases from J, the junction contained 3 bases not matched to a gene. CDR3 coding DNA: TGTGCCTGTGACCTGCTGGGGGACACCGATAAACTCATCTTT. As protein: CACDLLGDTDKLIF.

This clone is labeled as hyperexpanded. The chain combines TRDV2 with TRDJ3; 11 positions match TRDD3. V shed 3 bases and J 0 bases; nucleotides not matched to a gene: 6. From germline, CDR1 is GEAIGNYY and CDR2 EKD. This CDR3 has 19 amino acids. CDR3 nucleotide sequence: TGTGCCTGTGACTCTATGGGGGATACGCGCTCCTGGGACACCCGACAGATGTTTTTC. It translates to CACDSMGDTRSWDTRQMFF.

On this clone: Since a far larger clone is one base different, this is likely a read error. The V call is TRDV2, the J call TRDJ2; TRDD3 agrees at 10 bases. In germline, CDR1 is GEAIGNYY, CDR2 EKD. After removal of 6 bases from V and 0 bases from J, the junction contained 15 bases not matched to a gene. The CDR3 extends over 19 amino acids. CDR3 sequence (DNA): TGTGCCTGTAACTCCTTACTGGGGGATGCCGGTACTTTGACAGCACAACTCTTCTTT. This encodes CACNSLLGDAGTLTAQLFF.

This clone was found a few times. It differs at one base from a far larger clone, so likely a read error. The chain recombines TRDV2 with TRDJ2, with TRDD3 identical over 12 bases. The CDR3 loop spans 17 amino acids. CDR1 GEAIGNYY and CDR2 EKD come from the germline V gene. This CDR3 reads CASDALGDTGLTAQLFF. For the CDR3, the DNA is TGTGCCAGTGACGCTCTGGGGGATACGGGTTTGACAGCACAACTCTTCTTT.

By share, this clone ranks as hyperexpanded. This specimen includes other DNA sequences encoding the same CDR3. The chain carries TRDV2 and TRDJ2, with 8 bases identical to TRDD3. V was pared by 1 base and J by 0 bases, with 3 bases of the junction left unmatched. Germline-derived CDR1 and CDR2 are GEAIGNYY and EKD. The CDR3 totals 16 residues. The DNA of the CDR3 is TGTGCCTGTGACACTGTGGGGGATGCTTTGACAGCACAACTCTTCTTT. As protein: CACDTVGDALTAQLFF.

For this clone: With a far larger clone one base away, a read error is the likely cause. The gene calls are TRDV2 and TRDJ2, with D maybe TRDD3 (6 bases). TCRdb lists no J gene, so it was determined here by aligning the DNA to germline. Between the trimmed V and J ends, which lost 0 bases and 0 bases, there was a span of 22 bases. The CDR3 runs 20 residues. CDR1 is GEAIGNYY and CDR2 is EKD in the germline V gene. The CDR3: CACDTVEDTQGRPLTAQLFF. The CDR3 nucleotides are TGTGCCTGTGACACCGTCGAGGATACTCAAGGCAGACCTTTGACAGCACAACTCTTCTTT.

Concerning this clone: This sequence is one base from a far larger clone and is likely a read error. The chain employs TRDV2 and TRDJ2; tentative D call: TRDD3 (6 bases). No J segment appears in TCRdb, so it was assigned here by matching the sequence to germline. The V end lost 3 bases, the J end lost 0 bases, and 22 bases lay between the germline ends. Germline-derived CDR1 and CDR2 are GEAIGNYY and EKD. The CDR3 runs 19 residues. DNA of the CDR3: TGTGCCTGTGACTCCTTACTGGGAGATGCCGGTACTTTGACAGCACAACTCTTCTTT. It specifies CACDSLLGDAGTLTAQLFF.

In the case of this clone: A read error is likely here: a far larger clone is one base away. This chain joins TRDV2 and TRDJ2; 9 bases agree with TRDD3. The CDR3 runs 17 residues. CDR1 GEAIGNYY and CDR2 EKD come from the germline V gene. This CDR3 reads CACDSITGGALTAQRFF. For the CDR3, the DNA is TGTGCCTGTGACTCCATTACTGGGGGAGCTTTGACAGCACAACGCTTCTTT.

In regard to this clone: A far larger clone is only one base removed, so a read error is likely. At the DNA level, this CDR3 is encoded by other sequences in the same sample as well. The rearrangement links TRDV2 to TRDJ2; 8 bases line up with TRDD3. No J gene was available from TCRdb, and it was assigned here by a germline match of the DNA. Germline values: CDR1 GEAIGNYY, CDR2 EKD. V trimming: 0 bases; J trimming: 0 bases; junction bases outside the gene matches: 14. The CDR3 runs 20 residues. CDR3: CACDTVGDTQGRPLTAQLFF. CDR3 nucleotides: TGTGCCTGTGACACCGTCGGGGATACTCAAGGCAGGCCTTTGACAGCACAACTCTTCTTT.

This clone has more than one count but fewer than ten. V is TRDV1 and J is TRDJ1; the D gene is possibly TRDD3 (6 bases). Germline V gene data show CDR1 as TSWWSYY and CDR2 as QGS. The ends were cut back, 1 base at V and 3 bases at J, with 21 bases in the middle. The CDR3 runs 18 residues. CDR3 residues: CALGEPPEWGPYADKLIF. DNA of the CDR3: TGTGCTCTTGGGGAACCCCCTGAGTGGGGGCCCTACGCCGATAAACTCATCTTT.

In regard to this clone: This probably arose from a read error, given a far larger clone one base away. Other DNA sequences in the sample encode the same CDR3. V is TRDV2 and J is TRDJ2, with D unresolved. The J gene, missing from TCRdb, was assigned here through DNA to germline matching. V was cut by 3 bases and J by 5 bases, with 15 bases left in between. CDR1 GEAIGNYY and CDR2 EKD come from the germline V gene. The CDR3 loop spans 15 amino acids. CDR3 nucleotide sequence: TGTGCCTGTGACCCACTCTTCGGCCAAACAGCACAACTCTTCTTT. Translated, it gives CACDPLFGQTAQLFF.

This clone is hyperexpanded. The chain couples TRDV2 to TRDJ1; D gene uncertain. The V and J ends lost 3 bases and 4 bases respectively, with 11 bases between them. The CDR3 is 13 residues long. Germline CDR1 and CDR2: GEAIGNYY and EKD. The CDR3 spells CACDSVVGDKLIF. Written as DNA, the CDR3 is TGTGCCTGTGACTCGGTGGTTGGCGATAAACTCATCTTT.

This clone appeared a single time. This is likely an artifact of a read error, given a far larger clone one base away. The genes are TRDV2 and TRDJ2; 8 bases agree with TRDD3. The J gene, not given by TCRdb, was assigned here from a germline match of the nucleotide sequence. The CDR3 has 20 residues. The germline V gene encodes CDR1 GEAIGNYY and CDR2 EKD. V was pared by 0 bases and J by 0 bases, with 14 bases of the junction left unmatched. In DNA, the CDR3 is TGTGCCTGTGACACCGTCGGGGATACTCAAGGCAAACCTTTGACAGCACAACTCTTCTTT. Residues: CACDTVGDTQGKPLTAQLFF.

The table lists this clone with a few counts. A far larger clone is one base from this, pointing to a likely read error. The rearrangement links TRDV2 to TRDJ3, with 11 positions matching TRDD3. The J segment lost 2 bases and the V segment lost 3 bases, leaving 5 bases of the junction unmatched. This CDR3 is built from 18 residues. Germline CDR1 is GEAIGNYY and CDR2 is EKD. CDR3 nucleotides: TGTGCCTGTGACGCCGTACTGGGGGATACCTGGGACACCCGACAGATGTTTTTC. As protein: CACDAVLGDTWDTRQMFF.

This clone was seen once. A far larger clone is just one base off, so this is likely a read error. No J gene call was made, and the V gene is TRDV2. The CDR3 is 13 residues long. In germline, CDR1 is GEAIGNYY, CDR2 EKD. The CDR3 DNA follows: TGTGCCTGTGACACCTGGGACACCCGACAGATTTTTTTC. Its protein is CACDTWDTRQIFF.

Points on this clone: Given a far larger clone just one base away, this is likely a sequencing read error. This rearrangement joins TRDV2 to TRDJ3; weak D call: TRDD3 (6 bases). TCRdb records no J gene; here it was assigned by comparing the DNA to germline. The CDR3 contains 18 residues. Trimming removed 1 base from V and 0 bases from J, with 12 bases in between. Germline V gene sequence: CDR1 GEAIGNYY, CDR2 EKD. The CDR3 protein is CACDTGGAISWDTRQMFF. The CDR3 DNA reads as TGTGCCTGTGACACTGGGGGTGCCATCTCCTGGGACACCCGACAGATGTTTTTC.

A few counts support this clone. A far bigger clonotype differs at one base, so this is likely a read error. The chain links TRDV2 to TRDJ3; 9 bases match TRDD3. The J gene was missing in TCRdb and was found by matching the end of the DNA to germline. This CDR3 is 22 amino acids long. Germline lookup yields CDR1 GEAIGNYY and CDR2 EKD. Trimming at V came to 0 bases and at J to 0 bases, leaving 14 bases not matched to a gene. The CDR3 DNA is TGTGCCTGTGACACCATATATACTGGGGGAGAAAGTAGCTCCTGGGACACCCGACAGATGTTTTTC. Its translation: CACDTIYTGGESSSWDTRQMFF.

This clone is large within its sample. The rearrangement uses TRDV2 and TRDJ3; TRDD3 matches at 11 bases. This CDR3 contains 19 residues. J lost 2 bases, V lost 0 bases, and 5 bases had no gene match. The germline gives CDR1 GEAIGNYY, CDR2 EKD. In DNA, the CDR3 is TGTGCCTGTGACACCGTAATACTGGGGGATACCTGGGACACCCGACAGATGTTTTTC. Translated, it gives CACDTVILGDTWDTRQMFF.

A note on this clone: A far larger clone is a single base away, which makes a read error likely. This same CDR3 is encoded by further DNA sequences in the sample. The V gene is TRDV2, the J gene TRDJ2; 9 bases fit TRDD3. Since TCRdb gives no J gene, matching the DNA to germline was used here to assign it. In germline, CDR1 is GEAIGNYY, CDR2 EKD. CDR3 length: 15 amino acids. This CDR3 is CACDLLGDLTAQLFF. The CDR3 nucleotides are TGTGCTTGTGACCTACTGGGGGATTTGACAGCACAACTCTTCTTT.

This clone occurred a few times. The amino acid sequence in TCRdb belongs to a much larger clone and departs from this DNA's translation at residue 9, likely a sequencing read error; the sequence shown is translated from the DNA. This chain joins TRDV2 and TRDJ1; 8 positions match TRDD3. As TCRdb names no J gene, one was assigned here on the basis of a DNA match to germline. This CDR3 is built from 16 residues. Unmatched junction bases numbered 7, after V lost 2 bases and J lost 0 bases. Germline V gene sequence: CDR1 GEAIGNYY, CDR2 EKD. CDR3 amino acids: CACDILGAMYTDKLIF. CDR3 nucleotides: TGTGCCTGTGACATACTGGGGGCTATGTACACCGATAAACTCATCTTT.